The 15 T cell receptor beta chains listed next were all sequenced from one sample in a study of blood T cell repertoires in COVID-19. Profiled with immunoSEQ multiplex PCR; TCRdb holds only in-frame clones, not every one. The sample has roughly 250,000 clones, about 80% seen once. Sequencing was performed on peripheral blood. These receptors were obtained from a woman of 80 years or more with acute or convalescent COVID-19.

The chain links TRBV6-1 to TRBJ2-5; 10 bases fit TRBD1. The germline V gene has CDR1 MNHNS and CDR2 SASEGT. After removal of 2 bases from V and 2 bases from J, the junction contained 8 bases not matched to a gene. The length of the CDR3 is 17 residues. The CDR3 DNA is TGTGCCAGCAGTGAATACGGACAGGGGGGATGGCAAGAGACCCAGTACTTC. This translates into CASSEYGQGGWQETQYF.

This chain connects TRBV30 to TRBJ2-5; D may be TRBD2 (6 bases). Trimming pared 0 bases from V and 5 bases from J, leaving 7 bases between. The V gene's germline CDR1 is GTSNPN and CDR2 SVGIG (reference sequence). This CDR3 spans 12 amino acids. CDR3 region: CAWSVRGETQYF. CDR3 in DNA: TGTGCCTGGAGTGTACGGGGGGAGACCCAGTACTTC. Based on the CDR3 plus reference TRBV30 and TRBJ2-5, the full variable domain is SQTIHQWPATLVQPVGSPLSLECTVEGTSNPNLYWYRQAAGRGLQLLFYSVGIGQISSEVPQNLSASRPQDRQFILSSKKLLLSDSGFYLCAWSVRGETQYFGPGTRLLVL.

The CDR3 is CASSLQGTRNTIYF. The CDR3, as DNA: TGTGCCAGCAGTTTACAGGGGACCAGAAACACCATATATTTT. V is TRBV28 and J is TRBJ1-3; weak D call: TRBD1 (6 bases). The CDR3 extends over 14 amino acids. Trimming took 2 bases from V and 5 from J, leaving 10 bases between them. CDR1 MDHEN and CDR2 SYDVKM come from the germline V gene.

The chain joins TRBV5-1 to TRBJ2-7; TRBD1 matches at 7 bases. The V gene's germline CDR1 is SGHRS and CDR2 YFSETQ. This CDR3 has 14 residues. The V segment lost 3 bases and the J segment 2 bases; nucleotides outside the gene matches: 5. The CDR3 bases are TGCGCCAGCAGCTGGACAGGAGAAGCCTACGAGCAGTACTTC. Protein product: CASSWTGEAYEQYF.

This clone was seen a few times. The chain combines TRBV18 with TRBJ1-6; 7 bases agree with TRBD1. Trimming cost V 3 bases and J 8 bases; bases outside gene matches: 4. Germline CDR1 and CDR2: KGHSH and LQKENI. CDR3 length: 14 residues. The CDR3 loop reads CASSPQGGDSPLHF. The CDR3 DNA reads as TGTGCCAGCTCACCCCAGGGGGGCGATTCACCCCTCCACTTT.

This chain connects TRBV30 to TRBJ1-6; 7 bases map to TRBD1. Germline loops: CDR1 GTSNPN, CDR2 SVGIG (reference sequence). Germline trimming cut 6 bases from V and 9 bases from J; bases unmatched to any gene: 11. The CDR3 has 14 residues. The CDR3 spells CACFQGGALSPLHF. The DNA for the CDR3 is TGTGCCTGTTTTCAGGGGGGCGCGCTTTCACCCCTCCACTTT.

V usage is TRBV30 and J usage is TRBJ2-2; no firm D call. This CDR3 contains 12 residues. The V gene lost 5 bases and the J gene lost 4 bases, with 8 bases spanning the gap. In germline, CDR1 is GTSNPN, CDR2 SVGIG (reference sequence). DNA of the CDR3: TGTGCCTGGTCTCCCCTCACCGGGGAGCTGTTTTTT. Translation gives CAWSPLTGELFF.

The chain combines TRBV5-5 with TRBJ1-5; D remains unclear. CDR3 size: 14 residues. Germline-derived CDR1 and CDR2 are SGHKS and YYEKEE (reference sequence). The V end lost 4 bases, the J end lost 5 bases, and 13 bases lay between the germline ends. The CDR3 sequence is CASSPEPIYQPQHF. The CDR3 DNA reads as TGTGCCAGCAGCCCGGAGCCTATCTATCAGCCCCAGCATTTT.

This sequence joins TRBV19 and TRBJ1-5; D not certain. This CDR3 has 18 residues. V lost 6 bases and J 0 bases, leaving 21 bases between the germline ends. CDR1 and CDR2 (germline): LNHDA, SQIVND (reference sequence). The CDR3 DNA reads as TGTGCCAGTAGGCGGGAGGCCCAGCCCGAGCATAGCAATCAGCCCCAGCATTTT. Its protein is CASRREAQPEHSNQPQHF.

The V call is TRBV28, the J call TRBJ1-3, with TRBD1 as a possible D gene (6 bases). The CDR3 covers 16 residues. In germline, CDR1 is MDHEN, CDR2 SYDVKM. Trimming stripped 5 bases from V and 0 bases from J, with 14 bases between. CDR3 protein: CASSHDRRTSGNTIYF. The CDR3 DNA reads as TGTGCCAGCAGTCATGACAGGAGAACCTCTGGAAACACCATATATTTT.

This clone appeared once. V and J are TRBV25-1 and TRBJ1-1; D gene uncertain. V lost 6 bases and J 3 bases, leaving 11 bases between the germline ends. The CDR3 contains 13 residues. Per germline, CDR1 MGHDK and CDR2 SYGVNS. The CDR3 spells CASSQSGDTEAFF. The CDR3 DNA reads TGTGCCAGCAGCCAATCCGGGGACACTGAAGCTTTCTTT.

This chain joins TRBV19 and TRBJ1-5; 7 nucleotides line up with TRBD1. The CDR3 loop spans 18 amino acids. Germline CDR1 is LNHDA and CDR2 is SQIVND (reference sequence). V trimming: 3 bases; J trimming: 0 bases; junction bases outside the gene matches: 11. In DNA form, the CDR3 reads TGTGCCAGTAGTATCGGGACAGTGATCCCCTTTAGCAATCAGCCCCAGCATTTT. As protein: CASSIGTVIPFSNQPQHF.

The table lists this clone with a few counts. CDR3 residues: CASESYGAVNTEAFF. DNA for the CDR3: TGCGCCAGCGAGTCTTATGGGGCGGTGAACACTGAAGCTTTCTTT. The rearrangement joins TRBV23-1 to TRBJ1-1; D may be TRBD1 (5 bases). TRBV23-1 is an ORF, and what it does is uncertain. Trimming cost V 8 bases and J 0 bases, with 16 bases left between them. This CDR3 region has 15 residues.

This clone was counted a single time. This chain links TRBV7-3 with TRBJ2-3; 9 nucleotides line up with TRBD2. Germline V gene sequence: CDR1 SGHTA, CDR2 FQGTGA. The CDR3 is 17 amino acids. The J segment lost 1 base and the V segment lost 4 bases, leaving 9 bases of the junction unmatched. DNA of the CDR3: TGTGCCAGCAGCTCCTGGGGTAGCGGGGGCCGCACAGATACGCAGTATTTT. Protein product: CASSSWGSGGRTDTQYF. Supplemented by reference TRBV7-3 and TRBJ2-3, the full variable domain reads GAGVSQTPSNKVTEKGKYVELRCDPISGHTALYWYRQSLGQGPEFLIYFQGTGAADDSGLPNDRFFAVRPEGSVSTLKIQRTERGDSAVYLCASSSWGSGGRTDTQYFGPGTRLTVL.

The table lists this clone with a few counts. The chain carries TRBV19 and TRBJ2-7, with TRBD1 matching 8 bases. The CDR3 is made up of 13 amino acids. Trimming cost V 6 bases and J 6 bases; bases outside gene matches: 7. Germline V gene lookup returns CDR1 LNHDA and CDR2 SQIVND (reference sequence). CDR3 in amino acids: CASSSTGVGEQYF. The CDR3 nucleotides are TGTGCCAGTAGCTCGACAGGGGTGGGCGAGCAGTACTTC.